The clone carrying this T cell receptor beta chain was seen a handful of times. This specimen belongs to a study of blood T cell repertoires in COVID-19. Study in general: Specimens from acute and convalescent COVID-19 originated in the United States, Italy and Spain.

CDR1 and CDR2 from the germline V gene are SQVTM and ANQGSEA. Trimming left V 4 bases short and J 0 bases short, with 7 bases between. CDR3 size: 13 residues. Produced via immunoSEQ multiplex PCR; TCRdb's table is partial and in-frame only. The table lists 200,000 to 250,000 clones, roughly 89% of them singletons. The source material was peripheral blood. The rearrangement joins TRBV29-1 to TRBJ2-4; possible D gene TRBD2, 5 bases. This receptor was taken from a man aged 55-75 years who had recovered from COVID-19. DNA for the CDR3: TGCAGCGTTGTCGCGGGAGCCAAAAACATTCAGTACTTC. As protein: CSVVAGAKNIQYF.